These 23 T cell receptor beta chains came from one sample sequenced in a study of T cells after yellow fever vaccination. TCRdb re-called the 5' RACE reads through MiXCR, storing one row per CDR3 protein. In the table there are approximately 31,000 distinct CDR3 sequences, roughly a tenth of which are singletons. The sequences come from PBMCs, either bulk or a sorted T-cell subset (CD4+, CD8+, memory, or dextramer-sorted; not recorded which), collected around 15 days after the first yellow fever vaccination. These TCRs come from a man aged 18-30 years who received the YFV17D yellow fever vaccine.

Remarks on this clonotype: Given a much more abundant clone one base away, this may be a read error. The chain is built from TRBV4-2 and TRBJ1-2; TRBD1 matches 7 bases. This CDR3 region has 12 residues. In germline, CDR1 is LGHNA, CDR2 YNFKEQ. The CDR3 region has the DNA TGTGCCAACAGCCAGGGGGACTATGGCTACACCTTC. This gives the protein CANSQGDYGYTF.

The chain carries TRBV20-1 and TRBJ2-1; 14 bases match TRBD2. This CDR3 comprises 17 residues. Germline V gives CDR1 DFQATT, CDR2 SNEGSKA (reference sequence). The CDR3 sequence is CCARDRGLAGAPNEQFF. CDR3 coding DNA: TGCTGCGCTAGAGATAGGGGACTAGCGGGGGCCCCCAATGAGCAGTTCTTC.

The sample holds many counts of this clonotype. The rearrangement links TRBV5-1 to TRBJ2-7, with 8 nucleotides matching TRBD1. The CDR3 is 13 residues long. The trim removed 1 base at V and 5 bases at J, leaving 2 bases unmatched. Germline values: CDR1 SGHRS, CDR2 YFSETQ. The CDR3 loop is CASSLQGADEQYF. CDR3 DNA sequence: TGCGCCAGCAGCTTGCAGGGGGCGGACGAGCAGTACTTC.

This clonotype has ten or more counts. The J gene is TRBJ1-1, the V gene TRBV30; D gene ambiguous. There are 15 residues in the CDR3. The V gene lost 5 bases and the J gene lost 3 bases, with 19 bases spanning the gap. Germline CDR1 is GTSNPN and CDR2 is SVGIG (reference sequence). The CDR3 sequence is CAWSEDPQRYTEAFF. The CDR3 DNA reads TGTGCCTGGTCCGAGGACCCCCAGAGGTACACTGAAGCTTTCTTT.

This clonotype was seen many times. The J gene is TRBJ2-3, the V gene TRBV24-1; D possibly matches TRBD1 or TRBD2 (5 bases each). The CDR3 sequence is 12 residues long. Trimming stripped 5 bases from V and 14 bases from J, with 16 bases between. The V gene's germline CDR1 is KGHDR and CDR2 SFDVKD. The CDR3 protein is CATSARGDGSYF. In DNA, the CDR3 is TGTGCCACCAGTGCCCGGGGCGACGGTTCGTATTTT.

This clonotype was observed many times. The chain carries TRBV9 and TRBJ1-5; 12 nucleotides line up with TRBD1. Germline CDR1 and CDR2: SGDLS and YYNGEE. The CDR3 runs 15 residues. V lost 3 bases and J lost 4; bases outside the gene matches: 2. CDR3 amino acids: CASSEGQGANQPQHF. CDR3 nucleotides: TGTGCCAGCAGCGAGGGACAGGGGGCGAATCAGCCCCAGCATTTT. Based on the CDR3 plus reference TRBV9 and TRBJ1-5, the full variable domain is DSGVTQTPKHLITATGQRVTLRCSPRSGDLSVYWYQQSLDQGLQFLIQYYNGEERAKGNILERFSAQQFPDLHSELNLSSLELGDSALYFCASSEGQGANQPQHFGDGTRLSIL.

This clonotype was counted ten times or more. The gene calls are TRBV15 and TRBJ2-5; D gene ambiguous. Trimming removed 0 bases at V and 1 base at J, with 9 bases between. Germline V CDR1 and CDR2: LNHNV, YYDKDF (reference sequence). This CDR3 contains 15 residues. The CDR3: CATSRDRRPQETQYF. Written as DNA, the CDR3 is TGTGCCACCAGCAGAGATCGGCGGCCCCAAGAGACCCAGTACTTC.

This clonotype showed up many times. V gene TRBV7-2 combines with J gene TRBJ1-2, with D unresolved. The CDR3 consists of 14 residues. CDR1 is SGHTA, CDR2 FQGNSA, per germline. Trimming took off 1 base at V and 2 bases at J, with 8 bases between the two ends. The chain's CDR3 is CASSLGRQNYGYTF. As DNA, the CDR3 is TGTGCCAGCAGCTTAGGTCGGCAGAACTATGGCTACACCTTC.

At least ten counts were recorded for this clonotype. The V and J genes are TRBV5-1 and TRBJ2-3; TRBD2 agrees at 9 bases. Germline V gives CDR1 SGHRS, CDR2 YFSETQ. There are 15 residues in the CDR3. V trimming: 6 bases; J trimming: 4 bases; junction bases outside the gene matches: 9. The CDR3, as DNA: TGCGCCAGCACCACGGGACTAGCAGTGTCAGATACGCAGTATTTT. Translated: CASTTGLAVSDTQYF.

J is TRBJ1-2 and V is TRBV10-3; 7 bases line up with TRBD1. Per germline, CDR1 ENHRY and CDR2 SYGVKD. The length of the CDR3 is 13 residues. Trimming at V came to 6 bases and at J to 10 bases, leaving 11 bases not matched to a gene. The CDR3 sequence is CAISGGDRGAYTF. In DNA form, the CDR3 reads TGTGCCATCAGCGGCGGGGACAGAGGGGCCTACACCTTC.

Concerning this clonotype: A single base separates this from a much larger clone, so it may be a read error. The chain couples TRBV4-3 to TRBJ2-1, with a tentative D call TRBD2 (5 bases). CDR3 length: 16 amino acids. V gave up 0 bases and J gave up 2 bases, with 11 bases separating them. Germline V gene lookup returns CDR1 LGHNA and CDR2 YSLEER. CDR3: CASSQDKRVTYNEQFF. CDR3 in DNA: TGCGCCAGCAGCCAAGATAAGAGGGTTACCTACAATGAGCAGTTCTTC.

This clonotype has at least ten counts. The rearrangement joins TRBV7-2 to TRBJ2-5; possibly TRBD1 or TRBD2 for D (5 bases each). Trimming cost V 3 bases and J 5 bases, with 13 bases left between them. Germline V gene lookup returns CDR1 SGHTA and CDR2 FQGNSA. The CDR3 length is 14 residues. CDR3 bases: TGTGCCAGCAGCTTGGGGGACCCCCGGGAGACCCAGTACTTC. Protein sequence: CASSLGDPRETQYF.

V is TRBV5-1 and J is TRBJ2-6; no clear D gene. Germline V gene sequence: CDR1 SGHRS, CDR2 YFSETQ. This CDR3 has 18 amino acids. V was trimmed by 4 bases and J by 1 base, leaving 18 bases between them. CDR3 nucleotides: TGCGCCAGCAGCCGCACCGAGGTCACCTTTTCTGGGGCCAACGTCCTGACTTTC. This translates into CASSRTEVTFSGANVLTF.

This clonotype was counted many times. V gene TRBV10-3 combines with J gene TRBJ1-2; a weak D match, TRBD1 (5 bases). Germline V gives CDR1 ENHRY, CDR2 SYGVKD. Trimming cost V 4 bases and J 2 bases, with 20 bases left between them. The CDR3 has 17 amino acids. Written as DNA, the CDR3 is TGTGCCATCAGTGGGGCAGGGCCCTTGCCACTCAACTATGGCTACACCTTC. It yields the protein CAISGAGPLPLNYGYTF.

As to this clonotype: A single base separates this from a much larger clone, so it may be a read error. The gene calls are TRBV7-3 and TRBJ2-2; D might be TRBD1 or TRBD2, each matching 6 bases. Germline V gene data show CDR1 as SGHTA and CDR2 as FQGTGA. The CDR3 is 15 residues long. CDR3 in DNA: TGTTCCAGCAGCCGCTCGGGGGCGGGGACCGGGGAGCTGTTTTTT. Translated, it gives CSSSRSGAGTGELFF.

The V gene is TRBV2, the J gene TRBJ2-7; TRBD2 might be the D (7 bases). CDR1 and CDR2 (germline): SNHLY, FYNNEI. V was pared by 4 bases and J by 2 bases, with 9 bases between. This CDR3 comprises 13 residues. CDR3 coding DNA: TGTGCCAGCAGTGGGGGGGGCCCCTACGAGCAGTACTTC. Translation: CASSGGGPYEQYF.

This clonotype occurred many times. The J gene is TRBJ2-1, the V gene TRBV9; D assignment may be TRBD1 or TRBD2 (5 bases each). The CDR3 has 15 amino acids. The germline gives CDR1 SGDLS, CDR2 YYNGEE. V was pared by 4 bases and J by 6 bases, with 17 bases between. The CDR3, as DNA: TGTGCCAGCAGCTATGGGGGAGCAGCGACCAATGAGCAGTTCTTC. Amino acids: CASSYGGAATNEQFF.

This clonotype was picked up many times. This chain joins TRBV9 and TRBJ2-1; no firm D call. Trimming shortened V by 0 bases and J by 0 bases, and 7 bases separated the two germline ends. Germline CDR1 and CDR2: SGDLS and YYNGEE. The CDR3 extends over 15 amino acids. CDR3: CASSVGGNSYNEQFF. CDR3 nucleotides: TGTGCCAGCAGCGTAGGGGGTAACTCCTACAATGAGCAGTTCTTC.

This clonotype occurred many times. V usage is TRBV18 and J usage is TRBJ1-1; D may be TRBD1 (5 bases). Trimming left V 6 bases short and J 6 bases short, with 14 bases between. The CDR3 length is 13 residues. CDR1 is KGHSH, CDR2 LQKENI, per germline. The CDR3: CASSPYFRAEAFF. CDR3 DNA: TGTGCCAGCTCCCCTTATTTCAGGGCTGAAGCTTTCTTT.

Ten or more counts support this clonotype. The V and J genes are TRBV10-3 and TRBJ2-1; tentative D call: TRBD1 (5 bases). This CDR3 comprises 15 residues. Trimming left V 4 bases short and J 1 base short, with 11 bases between. CDR1 is ENHRY, CDR2 SYGVKD, per germline. CDR3 nucleotide sequence: TGTGCCATCAGTGCAGGGTTTGGATCCTACAATGAGCAGTTCTTC. Translating it yields CAISAGFGSYNEQFF.

This clonotype occurred many times. This rearrangement joins TRBV3-1 to TRBJ2-1; 7 bases are shared with TRBD2. Germline V gene lookup returns CDR1 LGHDT and CDR2 YNNKEL (reference sequence). The trim removed 5 bases at V and 0 bases at J, leaving 7 bases unmatched. This CDR3 has 16 residues. This chain's CDR3 is CASSGPSGYSYNEQFF. The CDR3 region has the DNA TGTGCCAGCAGCGGCCCTAGCGGCTACTCCTACAATGAGCAGTTCTTC.

J is TRBJ1-3 and V is TRBV11-2, with D hard to call. V lost 1 base to trimming and J lost 2 bases, with 12 bases between them. This CDR3 region has 16 residues. Germline V CDR1 and CDR2: SGHAT, FQNNGV. This CDR3 is CASSLVYATTGNTIYF. As DNA, the CDR3 is TGTGCCAGCAGCTTAGTGTATGCCACCACTGGAAACACCATATATTTT. The full variable domain, with the rest looked up from reference TRBV11-2 and TRBJ1-3, is EAGVAQSPRYKIIEKRQSVAFWCNPISGHATLYWYQQILGQGPKLLIQFQNNGVVDDSQLPKDRFSAERLKGVDSTLKIQPAKLEDSAVYLCASSLVYATTGNTIYFGEGSWLTVV.

The rearrangement uses TRBV5-6 and TRBJ1-4; D ambiguous. Germline CDR1 reads SGHDT; CDR2 reads YYEEEE. The ends were cut back, 4 bases at V and 5 bases at J, with 15 bases in the middle. This CDR3 comprises 15 residues. This CDR3 reads CASSILQPQNEKLFF. The CDR3 DNA reads as TGTGCCAGCAGCATCCTACAGCCACAGAATGAAAAACTGTTTTTT.